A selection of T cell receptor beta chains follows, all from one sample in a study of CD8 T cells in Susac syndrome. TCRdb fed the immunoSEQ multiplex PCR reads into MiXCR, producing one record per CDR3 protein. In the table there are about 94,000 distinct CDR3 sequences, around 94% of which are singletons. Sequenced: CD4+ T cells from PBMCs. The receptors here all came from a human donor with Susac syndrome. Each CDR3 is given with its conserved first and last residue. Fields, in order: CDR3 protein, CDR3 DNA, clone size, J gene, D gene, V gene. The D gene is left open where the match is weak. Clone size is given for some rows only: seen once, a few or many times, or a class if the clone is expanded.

CDR3: CASSLGSYTEAFF
DNA: TGTGCCAGCAGCTTAGGGTCGTACACTGAAGCTTTCTTT
size: .
J: TRBJ1-1
D: .
V: TRBV11-2

CDR3: CASKGGQAGRYGYTF
DNA: TGTGCCAGCAAGGGAGGACAGGCCGGACGCTATGGCTACACCTTC
size: once
J: TRBJ1-2
D: TRBD1
V: TRBV28

CDR3: CASSLMGDAGANVLTF
DNA: TGTGCCAGCAGTTTAATGGGGGACGCGGGGGCCAACGTCCTGACTTTC
size: .
J: TRBJ2-6
D: .
V: TRBV12-3/TRBV12-4

CDR3: CASSLSGSGANVLTF
DNA: TGTGCCAGCAGCTTGTCAGGGTCTGGGGCCAACGTCCTGACTTTC
size: .
J: TRBJ2-6
D: .
V: TRBV5-4

CDR3: CASSLAQGRPEAFF
DNA: TGCGCCAGCAGCTTGGCTCAGGGGCGGCCTGAAGCTTTCTTT
size: .
J: TRBJ1-1
D: .
V: TRBV5-1

CDR3: CAISQGIWPQHF
DNA: TGTGCCATCTCACAGGGGATTTGGCCCCAGCATTTT
size: .
J: TRBJ1-5
D: TRBD1
V: TRBV12-3/TRBV12-4

CDR3: CSVSTSGTYEQYF
DNA: TGCAGCGTTTCGACTAGCGGGACCTACGAGCAGTACTTC
size: .
J: TRBJ2-7
D: TRBD2
V: TRBV29-1

CDR3: CSARETVRLSEAFF
DNA: TGCAGTGCTCGAGAGACGGTTAGACTTTCTGAAGCTTTCTTT
size: .
J: TRBJ1-1
D: .
V: TRBV20-1

CDR3: CAWSVRDRGLEQYF
DNA: TGTGCCTGGAGTGTAAGGGACAGGGGGCTTGAGCAGTACTTC
size: .
J: TRBJ2-7
D: TRBD1
V: TRBV30

CDR3: CAWSEWSYEQYF
DNA: TGTGCCTGGAGTGAATGGAGCTACGAGCAGTACTTC
size: .
J: TRBJ2-7
D: .
V: TRBV30

CDR3: CASSTPGDGYTF
DNA: TGTGCCAGCAGCACCCCGGGGGATGGCTACACCTTC
size: .
J: TRBJ1-2
D: .
V: TRBV6-2/TRBV6-3

CDR3: CSAHGFATGSYGEKLFF
DNA: TGCAGTGCCCACGGCTTTGCGACAGGGTCCTACGGTGAAAAACTGTTTTTT
size: .
J: TRBJ1-4
D: TRBD1
V: TRBV20-1

CDR3: CSASFRDRATNEKLFF
DNA: TGCAGTGCTAGCTTCCGGGACCGAGCAACTAATGAAAAACTGTTTTTT
size: .
J: TRBJ1-4
D: .
V: TRBV20-1

CDR3: CASSLARGLSYEQYF
DNA: TGCGCCAGCAGCTTGGCCAGGGGATTGTCCTACGAGCAGTACTTC
size: .
J: TRBJ2-7
D: .
V: TRBV5-1

CDR3: CASSPGLSNEKLFF
DNA: TGCGCCAGCAGCCCGGGGTTGTCTAATGAAAAACTGTTTTTT
size: once
J: TRBJ1-4
D: .
V: TRBV4-3

CDR3: CSVARGMRSEAFF
DNA: TGCAGCGTTGCCAGGGGGATGCGTTCTGAAGCTTTCTTT
size: .
J: TRBJ1-1
D: TRBD1
V: TRBV29-1

CDR3: CASSQWSPSGGVVPSTDTQYF
DNA: TGCGCCAGCAGCCAGTGGTCGCCTAGCGGGGGGGTAGTCCCCAGCACAGATACGCAGTATTTT
size: .
J: TRBJ2-3
D: TRBD2
V: TRBV4-3

CDR3: CASAGRASDTQYF
DNA: TGTGCCAGCGCCGGGAGGGCATCAGATACGCAGTATTTT
size: .
J: TRBJ2-3
D: TRBD2
V: TRBV7-9

CDR3: CSAPDDQETQYF
DNA: TGCAGTGCTCCTGACGACCAAGAGACCCAGTACTTC
size: .
J: TRBJ2-5
D: .
V: TRBV20-1

CDR3: CASSEDISYNEQFF
DNA: TGCGCCAGCAGTGAGGACATTAGCTACAATGAGCAGTTCTTC
size: once
J: TRBJ2-1
D: .
V: TRBV10-1

CDR3: CASSLGTGPGETQYF
DNA: TGTGCCAGCAGCTTAGGGACAGGGCCGGGAGAGACCCAGTACTTC
size: .
J: TRBJ2-5
D: TRBD1
V: TRBV11-2

CDR3: CASNSPPQGGATGELFF
DNA: TGTGCCAGTAACTCCCCTCCCCAGGGGGGCGCGACCGGGGAGCTGTTTTTT
size: once
J: TRBJ2-2
D: .
V: TRBV19

CDR3: CASSQDQGQGADTQYF
DNA: TGTGCCAGCAGCCAAGATCAAGGACAGGGGGCAGATACGCAGTATTTT
size: .
J: TRBJ2-3
D: TRBD1
V: TRBV4-2

CDR3: CSASNGHNYGYTF
DNA: TGCAGTGCTAGTAACGGCCACAACTATGGCTACACCTTC
size: .
J: TRBJ1-2
D: .
V: TRBV20-1

CDR3: CASSLDSPRQETQYF
DNA: TGCGCCAGCAGCTTAGACAGCCCCCGCCAAGAGACCCAGTACTTC
size: .
J: TRBJ2-5
D: .
V: TRBV5-1

CDR3: CASSLSNAGQYF
DNA: TGTGCCAGCAGTTTGAGTAACGCGGGGCAGTATTTT
size: .
J: TRBJ2-3
D: .
V: TRBV28

CDR3: CASTSPGQPQHF
DNA: TGTGCCAGCACCTCCCCCGGACAGCCCCAGCATTTT
size: .
J: TRBJ1-5
D: .
V: TRBV12-3/TRBV12-4

CDR3: CASRSGGGYNSPLHF
DNA: TGTGCCAGCAGGTCAGGGGGCGGTTATAATTCACCCCTCCACTTT
size: .
J: TRBJ1-6
D: TRBD1
V: TRBV27

CDR3: CASSWGGLDEQYF
DNA: TGTGCCAGCAGTTGGGGGGGGTTGGACGAGCAGTACTTC
size: .
J: TRBJ2-7
D: TRBD2
V: TRBV12-3/TRBV12-4

CDR3: CASSSTRNQPQHF
DNA: TGTGCCAGCAGTTCAACAAGGAATCAGCCCCAGCATTTT
size: .
J: TRBJ1-5
D: .
V: TRBV28

CDR3: CASSPGIRENIQYF
DNA: TGTGCCAGCAGCCCTGGGATCCGGGAAAACATTCAGTACTTC
size: .
J: TRBJ2-4
D: .
V: TRBV14

CDR3: CASSYSSGVSTDTQYF
DNA: TGTGCCAGCAGTTACTCTAGCGGGGTCAGCACAGATACGCAGTATTTT
size: .
J: TRBJ2-3
D: TRBD2
V: TRBV6-6

CDR3: CAWSGAGQETQYF
DNA: TGTGCCTGGAGTGGGGCAGGGCAAGAGACCCAGTACTTC
size: .
J: TRBJ2-5
D: .
V: TRBV30

CDR3: CASSLGQGIAAFF
DNA: TGTGCCAGCAGCTTAGGACAGGGGATCGCAGCTTTCTTT
size: .
J: TRBJ1-1
D: TRBD1
V: TRBV11-2

CDR3: CASSLARNTEAFF
DNA: TGTGCCAGCAGCTTAGCAAGAAACACTGAAGCTTTCTTT
size: .
J: TRBJ1-1
D: .
V: TRBV7-6

CDR3: CASSTGTSFDEQFF
DNA: TGTGCCAGCAGCACCGGGACTAGCTTCGATGAGCAGTTCTTC
size: .
J: TRBJ2-1
D: TRBD2
V: TRBV12-3/TRBV12-4

CDR3: CSVADAYEQYF
DNA: TGCAGCGTTGCAGACGCCTACGAGCAGTACTTC
size: .
J: TRBJ2-7
D: .
V: TRBV29-1

CDR3: CASSVADPYNEQFF
DNA: TGTGCCAGCAGCGTAGCGGATCCCTACAATGAGCAGTTCTTC
size: .
J: TRBJ2-1
D: .
V: TRBV9

CDR3: CASSQQQLQETQYF
DNA: TGTGCCAGCAGCCAACAGCAGCTTCAAGAGACCCAGTACTTC
size: .
J: TRBJ2-5
D: .
V: TRBV14